This T cell receptor (beta chain) was identified in a study of T cell repertoires in cytomegalovirus infection. Across the study: Through public TCR beta signatures, both CMV infection and matching HLA type were indicated.

Study conclusions and caveats: Dominating the ex vivo response were HLA-C-restricted CMV-specific TCR beta clonotypes.

As concerns this clonotype: Its antigen is not known.

TCRdb reprocessed the reads via MiXCR and lists one record per CDR3 protein. The table lists 550,000 to 850,000 distinct CDR3 sequences, 33% of them singletons. CDR1 is SGHVS and CDR2 is FNYEAQ in the germline V gene. V lost 0 bases and J 10 bases, leaving 13 bases between the germline ends. This CDR3 is built from 15 residues. This TCR was sampled from a human donor in good health (CMV status not recorded). Some clones in this sample may be carry-over from other donors' samples. The chain recombines TRBV7-6 with TRBJ1-6, with a tentative D call TRBD1 (6 bases). Sequences were derived from cultured PBMCs, sampled from culture after CMV antigen stimulation. In nucleotides, the CDR3 is TGTGCCAGCAGCTTAGCGGGGACAAGGTTGTCACCCCTCCACTTT. It yields the protein CASSLAGTRLSPLHF.